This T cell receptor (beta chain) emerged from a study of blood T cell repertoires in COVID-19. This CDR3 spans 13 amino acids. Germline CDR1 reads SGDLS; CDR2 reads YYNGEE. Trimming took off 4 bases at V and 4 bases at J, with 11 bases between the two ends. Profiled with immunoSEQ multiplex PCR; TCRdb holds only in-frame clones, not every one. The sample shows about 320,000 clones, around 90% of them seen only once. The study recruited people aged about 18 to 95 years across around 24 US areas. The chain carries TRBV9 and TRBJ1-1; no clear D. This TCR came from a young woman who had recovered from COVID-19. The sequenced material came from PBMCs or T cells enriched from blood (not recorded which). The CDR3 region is CASSLGSGTEAFF. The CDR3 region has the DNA TGTGCCAGCAGCCTAGGGAGTGGCACTGAAGCTTTCTTT.